The clone carrying this T cell receptor (beta chain) has ten or more counts. The target antigen is unknown. The output of every sequencing run, over 180 million TCR-beta sequences, came from 15-18 subjects. TCRdb reprocessed the 5' RACE reads via MiXCR and lists one record per CDR3 protein. The sample holds some 60,000 distinct CDR3 sequences, more than 8% seen once. The record originates from a study of neurological immune-mediated disorders. The study's findings and limits: The expanded clones of different subjects shared no CDR3 amino acid sequences (suggesting private repertoires in all groups).

The time point is: longitudinal time-point 2. The sample taken for sequencing was PBMCs. The sequence came from a man between 25 and 39 years old in good health.

The CDR3 region has the DNA TGTGCCAGCCAGGACACGACATCCGATACGCAGTATTTT. This translates into CASQDTTSDTQYF. The chain carries TRBV12-3 or TRBV12-4 and TRBJ2-3, with D possibly TRBD1 on 5 matching bases. V was cut by 8 bases and J by 6 bases, with 15 bases left in between. The CDR3 runs 13 residues.